This TCR beta chain is drawn from a study of T cells after yellow fever vaccination. Study outcomes and limitations: Although most clonotypes did not, a small share appeared in both CD4 and CD8 compartments. FACS-sorted repertoires could harbor abundant contaminating bulk-population clonotypes.

Via MiXCR, TCRdb re-called the 5' RACE reads, giving one row per CDR3 protein. The top ten hold roughly 33% of the sample, which has approximately 160,000 distinct CDR3 sequences, 7% to 10% seen once. Germline assignment: CDR1 LNHDA and CDR2 SQIVND (reference sequence). The CDR3 is made up of 14 amino acids. V gave up 5 bases and J gave up 3 bases, with 10 bases separating them. As to this clonotype: Its antigen is currently unknown.

The clonotype originates from a young man who received the YFV17D yellow fever vaccine. Sequences were derived from CD8+ T cells sorted from PBMCs, sampled 45 days after the yellow fever booster vaccination. This chain joins TRBV19 and TRBJ2-2; D might be TRBD2 (5 bases). The CDR3 sequence is CASSPGVYTGELFF. CDR3 in DNA: TGTGCCAGTAGTCCCGGGGTATACACCGGGGAGCTGTTTTTT. The variable domain in full, completed from reference TRBV19 and TRBJ2-2, reads DGGITQSPKYLFRKEGQNVTLSCEQNLNHDAMYWYRQDPGQGLRLIYYSQIVNDFQKGDIAEGYSVSREKKESFPLTVTSAQKNPTAFYLCASSPGVYTGELFFGEGSRLTVL.